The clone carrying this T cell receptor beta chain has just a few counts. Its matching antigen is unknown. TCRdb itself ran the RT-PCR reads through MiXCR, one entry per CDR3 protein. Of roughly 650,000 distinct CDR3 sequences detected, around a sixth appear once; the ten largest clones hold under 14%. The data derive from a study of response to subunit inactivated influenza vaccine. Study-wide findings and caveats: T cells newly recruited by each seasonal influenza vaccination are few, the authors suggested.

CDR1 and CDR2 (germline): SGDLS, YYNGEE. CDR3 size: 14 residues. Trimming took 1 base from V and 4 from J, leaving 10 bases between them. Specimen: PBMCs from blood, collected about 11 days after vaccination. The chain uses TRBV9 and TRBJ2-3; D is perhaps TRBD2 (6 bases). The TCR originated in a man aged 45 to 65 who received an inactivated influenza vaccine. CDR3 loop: CASSVFGRPDTQYF. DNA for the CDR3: TGTGCCAGCAGCGTATTCGGGAGACCAGATACGCAGTATTTT.